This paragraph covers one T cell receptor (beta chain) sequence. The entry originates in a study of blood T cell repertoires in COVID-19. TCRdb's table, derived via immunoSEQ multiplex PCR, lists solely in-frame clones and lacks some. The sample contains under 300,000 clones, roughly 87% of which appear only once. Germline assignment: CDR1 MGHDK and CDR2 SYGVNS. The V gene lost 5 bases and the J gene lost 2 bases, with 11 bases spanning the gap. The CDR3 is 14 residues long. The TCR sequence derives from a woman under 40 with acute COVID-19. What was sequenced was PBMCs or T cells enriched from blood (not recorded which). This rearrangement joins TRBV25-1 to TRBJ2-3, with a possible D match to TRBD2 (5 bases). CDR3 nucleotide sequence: TGTGCCAGCAGTAATCGGGGTTTCACAGATACGCAGTATTTT. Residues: CASSNRGFTDTQYF.